This TCR beta chain was retrieved from a study of cytomegalovirus exposure and HLA in healthy donors. Study conclusions and caveats: In terms of immune exposure information, only CMV serostatus was available.

This clone showed up just a few times. As yet, its antigen is unknown. The PCR contained 60 Vbeta and 13 Jbeta primers. Clones were sequenced by immunoSEQ multiplex PCR, and TCRdb holds only the in-frame ones, with some missing. Of about 98,000 clones in the sample, around 70% were seen once. V trimming: 1 base; J trimming: 5 bases; junction bases outside the gene matches: 9. The CDR3 consists of 16 residues. The germline CDR1 and CDR2 sequences are SGHVS and FNYEAQ. The sequencing input was PBMCs. The sequence came from a female donor in good health and CMV-seronegative. This chain links TRBV7-6 with TRBJ2-5, with 8 bases lining up with TRBD2. CDR3 nucleotide sequence: TGTGCCAGCAGCTTAGAGTCACAGCGGGAGCGGGAGACCCAGTACTTC. Translated, it gives CASSLESQRERETQYF.